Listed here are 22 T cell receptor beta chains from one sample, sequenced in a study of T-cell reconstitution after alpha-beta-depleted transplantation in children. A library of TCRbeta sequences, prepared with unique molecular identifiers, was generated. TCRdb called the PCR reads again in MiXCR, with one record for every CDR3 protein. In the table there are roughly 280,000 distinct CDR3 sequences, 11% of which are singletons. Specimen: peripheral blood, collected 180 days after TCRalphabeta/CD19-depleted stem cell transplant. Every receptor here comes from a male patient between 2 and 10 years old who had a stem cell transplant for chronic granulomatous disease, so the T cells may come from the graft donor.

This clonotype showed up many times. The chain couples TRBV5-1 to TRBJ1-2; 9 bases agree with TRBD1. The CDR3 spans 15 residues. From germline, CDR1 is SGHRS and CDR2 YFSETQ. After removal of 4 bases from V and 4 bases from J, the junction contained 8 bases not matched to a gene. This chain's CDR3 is CASSPGQGSFYGYTF. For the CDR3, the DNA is TGCGCCAGCAGCCCGGGACAGGGTAGTTTCTATGGCTACACCTTC.

The CDR3 loop reads CAWSAAGLAGGRGETQYF. The CDR3 region has the DNA TGTGCCTGGAGTGCGGCGGGACTAGCGGGAGGGCGCGGCGAGACCCAGTACTTC. The chain uses TRBV30 and TRBJ2-5, with 16 positions matching TRBD2. This CDR3 region has 18 residues. V shed 1 base, J shed 5 bases, and the junction held 10 bases outside the gene matches. Germline assignment: CDR1 GTSNPN and CDR2 SVGIG (reference sequence).

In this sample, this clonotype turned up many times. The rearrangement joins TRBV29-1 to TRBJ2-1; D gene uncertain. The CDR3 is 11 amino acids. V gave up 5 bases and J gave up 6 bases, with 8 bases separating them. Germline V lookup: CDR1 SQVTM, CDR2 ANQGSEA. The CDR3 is CSVSKVNEQFF. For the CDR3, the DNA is TGCAGCGTTTCGAAGGTCAATGAGCAGTTCTTC.

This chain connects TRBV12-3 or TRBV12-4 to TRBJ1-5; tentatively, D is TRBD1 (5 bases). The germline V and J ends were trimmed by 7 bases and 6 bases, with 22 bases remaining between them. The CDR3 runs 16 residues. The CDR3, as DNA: TGTGCCAGCACCCTAGTCGGAGGGGCATTCACTCAGCCCCAGCATTTT. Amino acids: CASTLVGGAFTQPQHF.

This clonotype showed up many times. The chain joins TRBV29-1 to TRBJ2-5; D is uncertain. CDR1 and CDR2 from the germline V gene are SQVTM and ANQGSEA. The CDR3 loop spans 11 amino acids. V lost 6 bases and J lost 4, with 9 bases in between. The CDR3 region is CSVASPETQYF. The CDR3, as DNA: TGCAGCGTCGCCTCCCCAGAGACCCAGTACTTC.

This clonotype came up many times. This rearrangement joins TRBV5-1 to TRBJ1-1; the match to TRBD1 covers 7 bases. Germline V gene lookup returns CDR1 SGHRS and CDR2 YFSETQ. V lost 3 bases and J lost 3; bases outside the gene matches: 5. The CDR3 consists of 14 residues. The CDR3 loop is CASSWSRGDTEAFF. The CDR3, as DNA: TGCGCCAGCAGCTGGAGCAGGGGGGACACTGAAGCTTTCTTT.

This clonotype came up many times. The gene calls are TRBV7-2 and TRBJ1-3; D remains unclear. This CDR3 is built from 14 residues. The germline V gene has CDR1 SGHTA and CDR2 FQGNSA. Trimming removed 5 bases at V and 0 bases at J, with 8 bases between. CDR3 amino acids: CASSRAASGNTIYF. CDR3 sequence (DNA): TGTGCCAGCAGCAGAGCGGCCTCTGGAAACACCATATATTTT.

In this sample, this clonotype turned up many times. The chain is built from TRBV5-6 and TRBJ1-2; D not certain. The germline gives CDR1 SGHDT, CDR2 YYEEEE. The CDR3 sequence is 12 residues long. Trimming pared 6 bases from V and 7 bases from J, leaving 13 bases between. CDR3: CASKKGFPGYTF. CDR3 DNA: TGTGCCAGCAAAAAAGGGTTCCCTGGCTACACCTTC. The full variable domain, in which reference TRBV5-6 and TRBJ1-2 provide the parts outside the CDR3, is DAGVTQSPTHLIKTRGQQVTLRCSPKSGHDTVSWYQQALGQGPQFIFQYYEEEERQRGNFPDRFSGHQFPNYSSELNVNALLLGDSALYLCASKKGFPGYTFGSGTRLTVV.

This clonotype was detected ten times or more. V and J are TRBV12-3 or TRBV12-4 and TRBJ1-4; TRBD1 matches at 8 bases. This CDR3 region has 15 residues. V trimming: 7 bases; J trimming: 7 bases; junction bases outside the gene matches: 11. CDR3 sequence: CASTMTGAPSEKLFF. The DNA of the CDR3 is TGTGCCAGCACCATGACAGGGGCTCCGAGTGAAAAACTGTTTTTT.

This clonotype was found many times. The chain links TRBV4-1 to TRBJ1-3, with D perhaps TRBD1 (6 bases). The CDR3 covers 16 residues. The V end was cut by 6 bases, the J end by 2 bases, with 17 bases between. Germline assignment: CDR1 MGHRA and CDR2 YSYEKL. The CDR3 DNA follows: TGCGCCAGCAGGGTTTCAGGGGCCCACGCTGGAAACACCATATATTTT. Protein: CASRVSGAHAGNTIYF.

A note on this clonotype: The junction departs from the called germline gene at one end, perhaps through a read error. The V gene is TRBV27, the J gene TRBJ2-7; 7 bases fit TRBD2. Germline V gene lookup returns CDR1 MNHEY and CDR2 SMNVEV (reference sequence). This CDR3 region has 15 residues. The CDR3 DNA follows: TGTGCCAGCCGGCCTCAACAGCCGGGGGGAGGGCTCGATTTTTTC. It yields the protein CASRPQQPGGGLDFF.

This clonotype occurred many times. The CDR3 bases are TGTGCCAGCAGGAGGGGACAGGAGAACACTGAAGCTTTCTTT. Its translation is CASRRGQENTEAFF. The chain employs TRBV6-2 or TRBV6-3 and TRBJ1-1, with 8 bases fitting TRBD1. Germline V lookup: CDR1 MNHEY, CDR2 SVGEGT. This CDR3 comprises 14 residues. V dropped 6 bases and J dropped 1; count of bases not matched to a gene: 4.

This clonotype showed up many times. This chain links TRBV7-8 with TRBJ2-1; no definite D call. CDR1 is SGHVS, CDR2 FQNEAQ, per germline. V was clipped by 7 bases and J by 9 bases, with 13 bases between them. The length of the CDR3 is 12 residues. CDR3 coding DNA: TGTGCCAGCACACTTGTATTTAGTGAGCAGTTCTTC. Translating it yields CASTLVFSEQFF.

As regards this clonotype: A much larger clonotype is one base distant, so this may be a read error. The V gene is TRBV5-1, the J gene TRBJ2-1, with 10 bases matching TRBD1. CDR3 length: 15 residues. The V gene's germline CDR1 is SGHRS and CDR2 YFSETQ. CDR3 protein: CASSFRDRGLNEQSF. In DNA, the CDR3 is TGCGCCAGCAGCTTCCGGGACAGGGGTCTTAATGAGCAGTCCTTC.

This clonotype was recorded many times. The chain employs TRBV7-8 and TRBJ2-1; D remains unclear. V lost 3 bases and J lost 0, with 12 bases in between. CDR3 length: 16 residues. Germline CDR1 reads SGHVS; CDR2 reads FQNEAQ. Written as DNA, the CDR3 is TGTGCCAGCAGCTTCGTGGTCGGTAGCTCCTACAATGAGCAGTTCTTC. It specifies CASSFVVGSSYNEQFF.

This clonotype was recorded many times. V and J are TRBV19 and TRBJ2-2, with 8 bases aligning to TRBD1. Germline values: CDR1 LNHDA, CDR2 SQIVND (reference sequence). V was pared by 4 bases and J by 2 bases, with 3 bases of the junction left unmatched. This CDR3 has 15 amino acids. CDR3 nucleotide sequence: TGTGCCAGTAGTAAGGACAGGGCAAACACCGGGGAGCTGTTTTTT. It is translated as CASSKDRANTGELFF. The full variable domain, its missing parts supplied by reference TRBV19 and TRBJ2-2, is DGGITQSPKYLFRKEGQNVTLSCEQNLNHDAMYWYRQDPGQGLRLIYYSQIVNDFQKGDIAEGYSVSREKKESFPLTVTSAQKNPTAFYLCASSKDRANTGELFFGEGSRLTVL.

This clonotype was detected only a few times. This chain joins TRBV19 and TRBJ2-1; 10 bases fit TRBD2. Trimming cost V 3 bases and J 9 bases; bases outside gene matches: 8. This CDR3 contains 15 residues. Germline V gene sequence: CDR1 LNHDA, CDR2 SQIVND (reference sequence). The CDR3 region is CASSIFTSGISEQFF. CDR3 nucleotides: TGTGCCAGTAGTATTTTTACTAGCGGGATTTCTGAGCAGTTCTTC.

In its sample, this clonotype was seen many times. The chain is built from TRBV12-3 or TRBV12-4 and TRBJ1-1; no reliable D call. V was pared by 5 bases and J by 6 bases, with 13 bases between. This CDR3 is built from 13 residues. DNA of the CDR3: TGTGCCAGCAGTCCCCAACGGGCGGCTGAAGCTTTCTTT. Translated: CASSPQRAAEAFF.

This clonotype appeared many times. The CDR3 reads CASSRTSGDYEQYF. The CDR3 DNA is TGTGCCAGCAGCCGGACTAGCGGCGACTACGAGCAGTACTTC. This chain connects TRBV5-6 to TRBJ2-7; TRBD2 matches 10 bases. CDR1 is SGHDT and CDR2 is YYEEEE in the germline V gene. Trimming cost V 4 bases and J 3 bases; bases outside gene matches: 4. The CDR3 runs 14 residues.

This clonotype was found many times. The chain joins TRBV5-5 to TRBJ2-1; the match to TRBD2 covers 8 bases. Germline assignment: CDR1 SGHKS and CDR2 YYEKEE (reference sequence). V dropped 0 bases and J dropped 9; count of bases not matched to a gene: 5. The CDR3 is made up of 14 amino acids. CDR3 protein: CASSLDGGAVEQFF. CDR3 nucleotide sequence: TGTGCCAGCAGCTTGGACGGGGGGGCCGTTGAGCAGTTCTTC.

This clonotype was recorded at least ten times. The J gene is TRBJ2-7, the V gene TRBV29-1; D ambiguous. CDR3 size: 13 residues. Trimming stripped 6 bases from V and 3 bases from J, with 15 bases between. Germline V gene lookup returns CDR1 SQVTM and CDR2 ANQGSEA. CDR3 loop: CSVRIDTFYEQYF. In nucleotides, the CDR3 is TGCAGCGTAAGAATAGACACATTCTACGAGCAGTACTTC.

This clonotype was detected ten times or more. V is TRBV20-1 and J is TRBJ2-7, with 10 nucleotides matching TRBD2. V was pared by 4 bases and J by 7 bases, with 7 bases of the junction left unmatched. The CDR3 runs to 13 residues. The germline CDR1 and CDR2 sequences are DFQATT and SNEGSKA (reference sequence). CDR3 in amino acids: CSATAGTSVEQYF. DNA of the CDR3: TGCAGTGCTACCGCCGGGACTAGCGTTGAGCAGTACTTC.